Listed below are T cell receptor beta chains from one sample, sequenced in a study of cytomegalovirus exposure and HLA in healthy donors. Sequenced by immunoSEQ multiplex PCR; TCRdb stores in-frame clones only, minus some. The sample consists of around 300,000 clones, 84% of them appearing once. The sample comprised PBMCs. The receptors stem from a middle-aged woman in good health and CMV-seropositive. Each CDR3 is given with its conserved first and last residue. D genes are given only for firm matches. A row's size may be missing; if present it is once, few, many or a size class.

abundance: -; v_gene: TRBV10-3; d_gene: TRBD1; j_gene: TRBJ2-5; CDR3aa: CAISGQGNKETQYF; CDR3nt: TGTGCCATCAGCGGACAGGGTAATAAGGAGACCCAGTACTTC
abundance: -; v_gene: TRBV7-2; d_gene: -; j_gene: TRBJ2-1; CDR3aa: CASSLEGIGRGYNEQFF; CDR3nt: TGTGCCAGCAGCTTAGAAGGGATTGGGCGGGGTTACAATGAGCAGTTCTTC
abundance: -; v_gene: TRBV27; d_gene: TRBD1; j_gene: TRBJ2-7; CDR3aa: CASPTGEMDEQYF; CDR3nt: TGTGCCAGCCCGACAGGGGAAATGGACGAGCAGTACTTC
abundance: few; v_gene: TRBV29-1; d_gene: TRBD1; j_gene: TRBJ1-1; CDR3aa: CSVETGGAWRNTEAFF; CDR3nt: TGCAGCGTGGAGACAGGGGGGGCTTGGAGGAACACTGAAGCTTTCTTT
abundance: once; v_gene: TRBV7-2; d_gene: -; j_gene: TRBJ1-5; CDR3aa: CASSSPGWGSNSNQPQHF; CDR3nt: TGTGCCAGCAGCTCCCCCGGTTGGGGCAGCAATAGCAATCAGCCCCAGCATTTT
abundance: -; v_gene: TRBV5-6; d_gene: -; j_gene: TRBJ2-7; CDR3aa: CASSLYEVYEQYF; CDR3nt: TGTGCCAGCAGCTTGTACGAGGTCTACGAGCAGTACTTC
abundance: -; v_gene: TRBV30; d_gene: -; j_gene: TRBJ1-4; CDR3aa: CAWKKEATNEKLFF; CDR3nt: TGTGCCTGGAAAAAAGAGGCAACTAATGAAAAACTGTTTTTT
abundance: -; v_gene: TRBV9; d_gene: -; j_gene: TRBJ2-2; CDR3aa: CASSVVDGYTGELFF; CDR3nt: TGTGCCAGCAGCGTAGTCGACGGGTACACCGGGGAGCTGTTTTTT
abundance: -; v_gene: TRBV14; d_gene: -; j_gene: TRBJ2-6; CDR3aa: CASSQALVVGANVLTF; CDR3nt: TGTGCCAGCAGCCAAGCACTAGTGGTCGGGGCCAACGTCCTGACTTTC
abundance: few; v_gene: TRBV7-9; d_gene: TRBD2; j_gene: TRBJ2-1; CDR3aa: CASSSKREGHDEQFF; CDR3nt: TGTGCCAGCAGCTCCAAGCGGGAGGGCCACGATGAGCAGTTCTTC
abundance: -; v_gene: TRBV7-6; d_gene: TRBD1; j_gene: TRBJ2-1; CDR3aa: CATTPSTGGYNEQFF; CDR3nt: TGTGCCACAACCCCTTCAACAGGGGGTTACAATGAGCAGTTCTTC
abundance: -; v_gene: TRBV27; d_gene: -; j_gene: TRBJ2-2; CDR3aa: CASSLAGPYEAGELFF; CDR3nt: TGTGCCAGCAGTTTAGCGGGACCCTATGAGGCCGGGGAGCTGTTTTTT
abundance: -; v_gene: TRBV11-2; d_gene: TRBD1; j_gene: TRBJ2-1; CDR3aa: CASTPVGTGRTSEQFF; CDR3nt: TGTGCCAGCACCCCGGTGGGGACAGGGCGGACTAGTGAGCAGTTCTTC
abundance: -; v_gene: TRBV19; d_gene: TRBD2; j_gene: TRBJ2-7; CDR3aa: CASRNGGTYEQYF; CDR3nt: TGTGCCAGTAGGAACGGGGGGACCTACGAGCAGTACTTC
abundance: -; v_gene: TRBV27; d_gene: -; j_gene: TRBJ1-1; CDR3aa: CASSLIRGDRAFF; CDR3nt: TGTGCCAGCAGTTTAATCCGGGGGGATCGGGCTTTCTTT
abundance: -; v_gene: TRBV29-1; d_gene: -; j_gene: TRBJ2-3; CDR3aa: CSVESGIADTQYF; CDR3nt: TGCAGCGTTGAATCTGGCATTGCAGATACGCAGTATTTT
abundance: few; v_gene: TRBV7-2; d_gene: TRBD2; j_gene: TRBJ2-7; CDR3aa: CASRRTSGSGEQYF; CDR3nt: TGTGCCAGCAGGAGGACTAGCGGGAGCGGCGAGCAGTACTTC
abundance: few; v_gene: TRBV29-1; d_gene: -; j_gene: TRBJ1-5; CDR3aa: CSVVIMGGMDQPQHF; CDR3nt: TGCAGCGTTGTTATAATGGGGGGAATGGATCAGCCCCAGCATTTT
abundance: -; v_gene: TRBV6-6; d_gene: TRBD2; j_gene: TRBJ2-1; CDR3aa: CASSRLAGGYNEQFF; CDR3nt: TGTGCCAGCAGCCGCCTAGCGGGAGGGTACAATGAGCAGTTCTTC
abundance: -; v_gene: TRBV5-1; d_gene: TRBD1; j_gene: TRBJ2-3; CDR3aa: CASSFDRVTDTQYF; CDR3nt: TGCGCCAGCAGCTTTGACAGGGTCACAGATACGCAGTATTTT
abundance: -; v_gene: TRBV11-3; d_gene: -; j_gene: TRBJ2-7; CDR3aa: CASSLAPPREQYF; CDR3nt: TGTGCCAGCAGCTTAGCTCCTCCGCGGGAGCAGTACTTC
abundance: -; v_gene: TRBV30; d_gene: TRBD2; j_gene: TRBJ2-5; CDR3aa: CAWSFTRAGGGTQYF; CDR3nt: TGTGCCTGGAGTTTCACCAGAGCGGGAGGGGGGACCCAGTACTTC
abundance: -; v_gene: TRBV19; d_gene: TRBD1; j_gene: TRBJ1-3; CDR3aa: CASKGTELYF; CDR3nt: TGTGCCAGTAAGGGGACAGAATTATATTTT
abundance: -; v_gene: TRBV5-1; d_gene: TRBD1; j_gene: TRBJ1-4; CDR3aa: CASSPNRGTNEKLFF; CDR3nt: TGCGCCAGCAGCCCTAACAGGGGTACTAATGAAAAACTGTTTTTT
abundance: -; v_gene: TRBV28; d_gene: TRBD1; j_gene: TRBJ1-5; CDR3aa: CASSTLGTGIISNQPQHF; CDR3nt: TGTGCCAGCAGTACCCTCGGGACAGGGATTATTAGCAATCAGCCCCAGCATTTT
abundance: -; v_gene: TRBV5-4; d_gene: -; j_gene: TRBJ2-4; CDR3aa: CASRPGNSEDSQYF; CDR3nt: TGTGCCAGCAGACCTGGTAATAGCGAGGACAGTCAGTACTTC
abundance: -; v_gene: TRBV7-9; d_gene: TRBD1; j_gene: TRBJ2-7; CDR3aa: CASSLPGQGFGEQYF; CDR3nt: TGTGCCAGCAGCTTACCGGGACAGGGGTTTGGCGAGCAGTACTTC
abundance: -; v_gene: TRBV4-2; d_gene: -; j_gene: TRBJ2-7; CDR3aa: CASSQVLGGREQYF; CDR3nt: TGTGCCAGCAGCCAAGTTCTTGGGGGCCGCGAGCAGTACTTC
abundance: -; v_gene: TRBV30; d_gene: -; j_gene: TRBJ1-2; CDR3aa: CAWSPGVFYGYTF; CDR3nt: TGTGCCTGGAGCCCCGGGGTCTTCTATGGCTACACCTTC
abundance: -; v_gene: TRBV30; d_gene: TRBD1; j_gene: TRBJ1-5; CDR3aa: CAWSPDRGWDQPQHF; CDR3nt: TGTGCCTGGAGTCCCGACAGGGGATGGGATCAGCCCCAGCATTTT
abundance: -; v_gene: TRBV2; d_gene: -; j_gene: TRBJ2-3; CDR3aa: CASSERADTQYF; CDR3nt: TGTGCCAGCAGTGAGCGGGCAGATACGCAGTATTTT
abundance: -; v_gene: TRBV10-1; d_gene: -; j_gene: TRBJ2-7; CDR3aa: CASSVYGSGDEQYF; CDR3nt: TGCGCCAGCAGTGTCTACGGGAGTGGAGACGAGCAGTACTTC
abundance: once; v_gene: TRBV6-5; d_gene: -; j_gene: TRBJ1-2; CDR3aa: CASSYLGLGGYTF; CDR3nt: TGTGCCAGCAGTTACCTAGGTCTGGGTGGCTACACCTTC
abundance: once; v_gene: TRBV6-6; d_gene: -; j_gene: TRBJ2-2; CDR3aa: CASSLGAGELFF; CDR3nt: TGTGCCAGCAGTTTGGGCGCCGGGGAGCTGTTTTTT
abundance: -; v_gene: TRBV27; d_gene: TRBD2; j_gene: TRBJ2-1; CDR3aa: CASRTSGNSYNEQFF; CDR3nt: TGTGCCAGCAGAACTAGCGGCAACTCCTACAATGAGCAGTTCTTC
abundance: -; v_gene: TRBV19; d_gene: -; j_gene: TRBJ1-1; CDR3aa: CASRAGVVTEAFF; CDR3nt: TGTGCCAGTAGGGCGGGAGTAGTCACTGAAGCTTTCTTT
abundance: -; v_gene: TRBV19; d_gene: TRBD1; j_gene: TRBJ1-5; CDR3aa: CASSPLDRGVGNQPQHF; CDR3nt: TGTGCCAGTAGTCCCTTAGACAGGGGAGTGGGCAATCAGCCCCAGCATTTT
abundance: few; v_gene: TRBV18; d_gene: TRBD1; j_gene: TRBJ2-1; CDR3aa: CASSLGGTGVSNEQFF; CDR3nt: TGTGCCAGCTCACTAGGTGGGACAGGGGTATCCAATGAGCAGTTCTTC
abundance: -; v_gene: TRBV11-2; d_gene: -; j_gene: TRBJ2-3; CDR3aa: CASSSWERSDTQYF; CDR3nt: TGTGCCAGCAGCTCCTGGGAGCGTTCAGATACGCAGTATTTT
abundance: -; v_gene: TRBV5-1; d_gene: -; j_gene: TRBJ1-5; CDR3aa: CASSLDGGLNNQPQHF; CDR3nt: TGCGCCAGCAGCTTGGATGGCGGACTAAACAATCAGCCCCAGCATTTT